These 3 T cell receptor beta chains originate from one sample sequenced in a study of long-term antiretroviral therapy in people with HIV (dated 2022 in TCRdb). The immunoSEQ hsTCRB v3.0 assay was used at survey level resolution to sequence the TRB variable region. TCRdb retrieved this table from immuneACCESS and kept in-frame rearrangements only. Not all clones are present; in checked studies, unresolved V genes account for under half, and no reason is known for the remainder. This sample has 8,500 to 10,000 clones in its table, and over 75% of those were observed once. About 14% of the sample comes from the top ten. The specimen was unsorted PBMCs, collected 0.4 years before starting antiretroviral therapy. The receptors shown here come from a man between 25 and 39 years old with HIV.

The chain combines TRBV27 with TRBJ2-7, with 13 nucleotides matching TRBD2. The CDR3 has 15 amino acids. The V gene end was trimmed by 7 bases and the J gene end by 9 bases; junction bases not matched to a gene: 12. CDR1 is MNHEY and CDR2 is SMNVEV in the germline V gene (reference sequence). The CDR3 region has the DNA TGTGCCAGCACAGGGCCGGGACTAGCGGGATCGGGGCAGTACTTC. Encoded protein: CASTGPGLAGSGQYF.

The J gene is TRBJ2-6, the V gene TRBV11-3; D may be TRBD2 (6 bases). This CDR3 has 19 amino acids. V was shortened by 1 base and J by 1 base, with 17 bases between the two germline ends. CDR1 is SGHNT and CDR2 is YENEEA in the germline V gene. DNA for the CDR3: TGTGCCAGCAGCTTAGGGGTCTTGGCGGAGGGTTCTGGGGCCAACGTCCTGACTTTC. This sequence encodes CASSLGVLAEGSGANVLTF.

The rearrangement joins TRBV7-3 to TRBJ2-5; maybe TRBD2 (5 bases). The germline CDR1 and CDR2 sequences are SGHTA and FQGTGA. Trimming stripped 8 bases from V and 7 bases from J, with 17 bases between. This CDR3 has 13 amino acids. CDR3 in DNA: TGTGCCAGCGCTCTAGGAGGCGATACGACCCAGTACTTC. This gives the protein CASALGGDTTQYF.